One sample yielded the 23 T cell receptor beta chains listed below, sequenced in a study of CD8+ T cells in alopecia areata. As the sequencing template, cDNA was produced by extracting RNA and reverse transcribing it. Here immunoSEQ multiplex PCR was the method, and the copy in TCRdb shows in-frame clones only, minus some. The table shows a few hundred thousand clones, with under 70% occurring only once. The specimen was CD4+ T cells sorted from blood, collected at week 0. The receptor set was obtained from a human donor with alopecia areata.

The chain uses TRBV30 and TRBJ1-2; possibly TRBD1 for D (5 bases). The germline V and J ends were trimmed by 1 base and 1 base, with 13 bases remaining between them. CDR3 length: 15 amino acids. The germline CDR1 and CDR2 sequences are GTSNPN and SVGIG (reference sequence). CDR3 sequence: CAWSEQGRVNYGYTF. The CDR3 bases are TGTGCCTGGAGTGAGCAGGGTCGGGTTAACTATGGCTACACCTTC. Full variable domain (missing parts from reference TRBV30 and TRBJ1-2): SQTIHQWPATLVQPVGSPLSLECTVEGTSNPNLYWYRQAAGRGLQLLFYSVGIGQISSEVPQNLSASRPQDRQFILSSKKLLLSDSGFYLCAWSEQGRVNYGYTFGSGTRLTVV.

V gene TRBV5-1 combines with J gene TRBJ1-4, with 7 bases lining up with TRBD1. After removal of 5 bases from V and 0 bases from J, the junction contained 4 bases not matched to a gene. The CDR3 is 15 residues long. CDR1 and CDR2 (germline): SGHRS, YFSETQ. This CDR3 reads CASRAQGATNEKLFF. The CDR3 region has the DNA TGCGCCAGCAGGGCCCAGGGGGCAACTAATGAAAAACTGTTTTTT.

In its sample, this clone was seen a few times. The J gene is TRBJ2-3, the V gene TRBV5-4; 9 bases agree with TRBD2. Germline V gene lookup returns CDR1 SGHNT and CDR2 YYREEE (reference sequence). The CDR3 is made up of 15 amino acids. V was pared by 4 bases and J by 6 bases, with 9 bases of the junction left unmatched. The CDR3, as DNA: TGTGCCAGCAGCCGTCCCAATAGCGGGGGTGATACGCAGTATTTT. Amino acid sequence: CASSRPNSGGDTQYF.

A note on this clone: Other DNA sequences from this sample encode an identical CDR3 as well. CDR3 protein: CSVENRGRGYGYTF. As DNA, the CDR3 is TGCAGCGTTGAAAACCGGGGGCGCGGCTATGGCTACACCTTC. The chain has TRBV29-1 and TRBJ1-2; tentative D call: TRBD1 (6 bases). Trimming took off 2 bases at V and 4 bases at J, with 14 bases between the two ends. CDR1 and CDR2 (germline): SQVTM, ANQGSEA. The length of the CDR3 is 14 residues.

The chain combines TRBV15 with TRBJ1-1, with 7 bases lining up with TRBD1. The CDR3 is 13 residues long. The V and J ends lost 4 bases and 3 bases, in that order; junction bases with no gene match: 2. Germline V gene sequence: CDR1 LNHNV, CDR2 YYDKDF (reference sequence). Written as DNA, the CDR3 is TGTGCCACCAGCATAACAGGGGACACTGAAGCTTTCTTT. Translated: CATSITGDTEAFF.

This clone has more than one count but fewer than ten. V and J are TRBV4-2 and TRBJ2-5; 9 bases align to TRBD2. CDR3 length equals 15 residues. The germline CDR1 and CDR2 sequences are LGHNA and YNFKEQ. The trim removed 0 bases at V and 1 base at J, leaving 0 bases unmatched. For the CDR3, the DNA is TGTGCCAGCAGCCAAGAGCGGGGGGGCCAAGAGACCCAGTACTTC. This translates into CASSQERGGQETQYF.

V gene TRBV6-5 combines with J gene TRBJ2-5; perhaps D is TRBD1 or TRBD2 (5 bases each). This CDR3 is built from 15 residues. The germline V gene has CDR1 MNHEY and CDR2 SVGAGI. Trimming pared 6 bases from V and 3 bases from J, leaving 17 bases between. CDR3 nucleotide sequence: TGTGCCAGCAGAAACCCGTCGGGGCCCGAAGAGACCCAGTACTTC. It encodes CASRNPSGPEETQYF.

As DNA, the CDR3 is TGTGCCAGCAGCTTGGGTCTCGGGGAGACCCAGTACTTC. Its translation: CASSLGLGETQYF. This chain uses TRBV7-2 with TRBJ2-5; unclear D gene. Germline V gene sequence: CDR1 SGHTA, CDR2 FQGNSA. The CDR3 is 13 residues long. V gave up 3 bases and J gave up 5 bases, with 10 bases separating them.

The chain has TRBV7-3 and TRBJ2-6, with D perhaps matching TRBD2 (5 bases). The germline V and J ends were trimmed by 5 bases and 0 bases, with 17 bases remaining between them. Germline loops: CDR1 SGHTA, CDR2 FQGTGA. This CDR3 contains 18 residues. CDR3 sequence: CASSPRVPSLSGANVLTF. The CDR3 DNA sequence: TGTGCCAGCAGCCCGAGGGTTCCGTCCCTCTCTGGGGCCAACGTCCTGACTTTC.

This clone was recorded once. The CDR3 sequence: CAWSATRHRFDEQFF. The CDR3 coding sequence is TGTGCCTGGAGTGCCACCCGACATCGTTTCGATGAGCAGTTCTTC. The chain has TRBV30 and TRBJ2-1, with D hard to call. Germline V gene sequence: CDR1 GTSNPN, CDR2 SVGIG (reference sequence). The CDR3 spans 15 residues. With 1 base removed from V and 8 bases from J, the gap between germline ends came to 18 bases.

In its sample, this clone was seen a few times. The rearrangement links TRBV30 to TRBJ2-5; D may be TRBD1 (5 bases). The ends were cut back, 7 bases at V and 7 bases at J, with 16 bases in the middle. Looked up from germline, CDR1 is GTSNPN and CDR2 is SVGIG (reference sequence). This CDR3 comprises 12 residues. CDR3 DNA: TGTGCCTCCCGAGACAGATATGGGACCCAGTACTTC. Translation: CASRDRYGTQYF.

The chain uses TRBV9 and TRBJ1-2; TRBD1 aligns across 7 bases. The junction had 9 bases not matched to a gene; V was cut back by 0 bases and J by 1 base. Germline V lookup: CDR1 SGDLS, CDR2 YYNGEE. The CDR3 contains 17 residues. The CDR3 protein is CASSVEGTAFYNYGYTF. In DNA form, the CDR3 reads TGTGCCAGCAGCGTAGAAGGGACAGCATTCTATAACTATGGCTACACCTTC.

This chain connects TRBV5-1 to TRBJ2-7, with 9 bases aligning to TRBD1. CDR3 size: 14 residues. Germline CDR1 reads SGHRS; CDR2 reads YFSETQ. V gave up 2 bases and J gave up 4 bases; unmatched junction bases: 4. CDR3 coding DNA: TGCGCCAGCAGCTTTCGGACAGGGGCTTACGAGCAGTACTTC. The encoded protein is CASSFRTGAYEQYF.

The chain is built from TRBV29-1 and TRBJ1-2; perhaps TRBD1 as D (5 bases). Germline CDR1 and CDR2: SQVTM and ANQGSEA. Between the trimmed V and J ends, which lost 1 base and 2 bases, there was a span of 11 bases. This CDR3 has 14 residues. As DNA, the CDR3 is TGCAGCGTTGAAGGGCGGGGCATGAACTATGGCTACACCTTC. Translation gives CSVEGRGMNYGYTF.

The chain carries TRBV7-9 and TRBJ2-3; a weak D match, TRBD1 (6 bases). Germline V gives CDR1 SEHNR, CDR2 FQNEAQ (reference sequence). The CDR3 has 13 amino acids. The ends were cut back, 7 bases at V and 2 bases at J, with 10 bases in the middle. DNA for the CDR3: TGTGCCAGCATCCGGACAGCCACAGATACGCAGTATTTT. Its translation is CASIRTATDTQYF.

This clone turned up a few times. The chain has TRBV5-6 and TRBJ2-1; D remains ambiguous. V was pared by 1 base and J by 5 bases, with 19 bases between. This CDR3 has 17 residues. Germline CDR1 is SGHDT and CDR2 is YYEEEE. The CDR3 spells CASSLYLDGPVNNEQFF. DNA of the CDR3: TGTGCCAGCAGCTTGTACCTTGACGGACCAGTTAACAATGAGCAGTTCTTC.

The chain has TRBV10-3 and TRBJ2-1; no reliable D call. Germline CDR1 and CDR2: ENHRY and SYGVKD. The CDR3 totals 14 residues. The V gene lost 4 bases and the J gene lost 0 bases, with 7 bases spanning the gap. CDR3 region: CAISGLASYNEQFF. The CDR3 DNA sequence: TGTGCCATCAGTGGTCTCGCCTCCTACAATGAGCAGTTCTTC.

CDR3 DNA sequence: TGTGCCAGCAGCTTTGTCACTAGGGAGCGTTATGAGCAGTTCTTC. Translation gives CASSFVTRERYEQFF. This chain links TRBV7-2 with TRBJ2-1; perhaps TRBD2 as D (5 bases). This CDR3 spans 15 amino acids. Germline lookup yields CDR1 SGHTA and CDR2 FQGNSA. V was shortened by 3 bases and J by 8 bases, with 17 bases between the two germline ends.

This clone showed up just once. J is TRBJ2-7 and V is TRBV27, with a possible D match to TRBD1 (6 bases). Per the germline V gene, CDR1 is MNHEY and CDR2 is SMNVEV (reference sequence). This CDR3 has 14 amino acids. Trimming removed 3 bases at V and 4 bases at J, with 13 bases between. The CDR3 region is CASSFSGGLYEQYF. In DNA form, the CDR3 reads TGTGCCAGCAGTTTTAGTGGGGGCCTGTACGAGCAGTACTTC.

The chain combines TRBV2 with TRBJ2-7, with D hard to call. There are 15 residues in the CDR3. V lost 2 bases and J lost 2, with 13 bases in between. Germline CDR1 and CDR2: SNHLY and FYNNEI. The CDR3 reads CASSERVPRTYEQYF. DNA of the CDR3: TGTGCCAGCAGTGAACGCGTTCCGAGAACCTACGAGCAGTACTTC.

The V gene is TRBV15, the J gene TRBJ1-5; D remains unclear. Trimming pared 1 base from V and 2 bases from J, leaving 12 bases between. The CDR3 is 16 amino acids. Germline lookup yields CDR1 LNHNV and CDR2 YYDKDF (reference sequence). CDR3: CATSRVLGDGNQPQHF. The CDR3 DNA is TGTGCCACCAGCAGAGTGCTAGGTGATGGCAATCAGCCCCAGCATTTT.

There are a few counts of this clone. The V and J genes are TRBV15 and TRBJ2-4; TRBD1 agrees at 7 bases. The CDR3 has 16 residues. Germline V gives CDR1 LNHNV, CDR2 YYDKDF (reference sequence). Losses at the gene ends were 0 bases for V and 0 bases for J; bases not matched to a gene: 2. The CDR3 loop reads CATSRDQGVAKNIQYF. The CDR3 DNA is TGTGCCACCAGCAGAGATCAGGGGGTAGCCAAAAACATTCAGTACTTC.

CDR3 nucleotide sequence: TGTGCCTGGAGTGTAAGGGACCGGGGTGAAAAACTGTTTTTT. Protein sequence: CAWSVRDRGEKLFF. This chain uses TRBV30 with TRBJ1-4; TRBD1 is a possible D gene (5 bases). Germline values: CDR1 GTSNPN, CDR2 SVGIG (reference sequence). V lost 0 bases to trimming and J lost 7 bases, with 12 bases between them. This CDR3 is built from 14 residues.